Listed here is a single T cell receptor beta chain. Its antigen remains unidentified. The input lacks base qualities; no much larger clone sits a single base away. Sequences MNHEY (CDR1) and SVGAGI (CDR2) are obtained from the germline V gene. Trimming removed 1 base from V and 5 bases from J; the gene matches leave 6 bases unexplained. The CDR3 has 16 amino acids, counting the end cysteine and phenylalanine. CDR3 DNA is the only sequence kept; it has 48 bases, read in frame from the first base. TCRbeta CDR3 regions were amplified from genomic DNA using the immunoSEQ Assay, a bias-controlled multiplex PCR. The authors processed their data as follows. The number of nucleated cells in each sample was estimated by amplification of reference gene primers within the assay. To quantify the absolute abundance of each unique TCRbeta CDR3 rearrangement, sequence reads were collapsed and filtered. For each sample, productive Simpson clonality was calculated by taking the square root of Simpson's diversity index across productive rearrangements. TCRdb obtained this table from immuneACCESS and retained in-frame rearrangements with V and J assigned. These tables miss some clones; where compared with another copy, unresolved V genes account for less than half of the shortfall, and the remainder is unexplained. The V and J calls and clone size come from that table; D and trimming were worked out from the DNA. This sample comprises over 70,000 clones, approximately 80% of them detected only once. Around 7% of the sample goes to the ten largest clones.

This specimen belongs to a study of blood T cell repertoires in COVID-19 (dated by TCRdb to about 2020). Describing the broader study: Collaborator samples came from the United States, Italy and Spain and covered acute and convalescent phases of COVID-19. Subjects who had been exposed to COVID-19, were actively infected with it, or had recovered from it provided the deeply sampled blood TCRbeta repertoires that made up the dataset. A freely available public database, intended as a resource for researchers studying the immune response to SARS-CoV-2, is where the repertoires were released. The sample metadata nearly always contained a de-identified subject ID, COVID-19 status, age in years and sex. HLA class I and class II types, where available, came from metadata supplied by the sample provider rather than from assay-based typing. The samples were drawn from two sources: the first 160 participants of the ongoing ImmuneRACE study, and 1,000 to 1,500 subjects contributed by 6 global collaborators. The prospective study material was composed of cDNA or gDNA derived from T cells, B-cell-depleted T cells, or PBMCs. General conclusions and limits of the study: How much clinical and demographic metadata was included differed by source and by participant, and the metadata was provided uncurated.

One collaborating source in Seattle enrolled patients during active infection and followed them longitudinally through the course of disease. Whole blood was collected in K2EDTA tubes by collaborating institutions according to the institutions' own protocols. For TCRbeta analysis, collaborators shipped samples as frozen whole blood, isolated PBMCs, or DNA extracted from either of those sample types. This TCR was recovered from a man younger than 45 with COVID-19, enrolled during active disease. The rearranged chain carries TRBV6-5 and TRBJ2-5; 11 nucleotides in the junction match TRBD2. The source material was peripheral blood. The encoded CDR3 is CASSYLASGRRETQYF. The DNA sequence reads TGTGCCAGCAGTTACTTGGCTAGCGGGAGGCGGGAGACCCAGTACTTC.